Listed here are 16 T cell receptor beta chains from one sample, sequenced in a study of blood T cell repertoires in COVID-19. Sequencing was performed with immunoSEQ multiplex PCR; in TCRdb, only in-frame clones are kept and a portion is missing. The table lists 470,000 or so clones, around 89% of them singletons. The sequencing sample was made of peripheral blood. The receptors originated from a woman aged 30 to 39 with acute or convalescent COVID-19.

This chain links TRBV5-4 with TRBJ2-1; TRBD2 might be the D (6 bases). Trimming cost V 0 bases and J 5 bases, with 6 bases left between them. CDR1 is SGHNT, CDR2 YYREEE, per germline (reference sequence). The CDR3 sequence is 13 residues long. The CDR3 nucleotides read TGTGCCAGCAGCTTGGGCGGGGACAATGAGCAGTTCTTC. It codes for CASSLGGDNEQFF.

The rearrangement joins TRBV6-1 to TRBJ1-6, with 9 bases lining up with TRBD1. Trimming at V came to 4 bases and at J to 6 bases, leaving 10 bases not matched to a gene. Germline CDR1 is MNHNS and CDR2 is SASEGT. The CDR3 extends over 17 amino acids. CDR3 amino acids: CASSGIKGQGSNSPLHF. The CDR3 region has the DNA TGTGCCAGCAGTGGAATCAAAGGACAGGGGAGTAATTCACCCCTCCACTTT.

This chain connects TRBV5-8 to TRBJ1-1; 7 nucleotides align to TRBD1. CDR3 length equals 14 residues. Germline V gene lookup returns CDR1 SGHTS and CDR2 YDEGEE. Losses at the gene ends were 2 bases for V and 4 bases for J; bases not matched to a gene: 5. DNA for the CDR3: TGTGCCAGCAGCTTACCGACAGGGACCACTGAAGCTTTCTTT. The encoded protein is CASSLPTGTTEAFF.

This chain links TRBV19 with TRBJ1-5; D possibly corresponds to TRBD1 (6 bases). Trimming shortened V by 2 bases and J by 3 bases, and 8 bases separated the two germline ends. Germline CDR1 reads LNHDA; CDR2 reads SQIVND (reference sequence). The CDR3 sequence is 14 residues long. The CDR3 here is CASSIRDNNQPQHF. The DNA of the CDR3 is TGTGCCAGTAGTATACGGGACAACAATCAGCCCCAGCATTTT. Drawing the rest from reference TRBV19 and TRBJ1-5, the complete variable domain is DGGITQSPKYLFRKEGQNVTLSCEQNLNHDAMYWYRQDPGQGLRLIYYSQIVNDFQKGDIAEGYSVSREKKESFPLTVTSAQKNPTAFYLCASSIRDNNQPQHFGDGTRLSIL.

This clone was recorded once. The chain uses TRBV30 and TRBJ1-6, with D maybe TRBD1 (5 bases). Trimming took 2 bases from V and 6 from J, leaving 8 bases between them. Germline values: CDR1 GTSNPN, CDR2 SVGIG (reference sequence). The CDR3 length is 13 residues. The CDR3: CAWSTQGNSPLHF. DNA for the CDR3: TGTGCCTGGAGTACCCAGGGTAATTCACCCCTCCACTTT.

The chain has TRBV13 and TRBJ2-7; D not resolved. V was pared by 3 bases and J by 1 base, with 4 bases between. This CDR3 spans 12 amino acids. CDR1 is PRHDT, CDR2 FYEKMQ, per germline (reference sequence). The CDR3 sequence is CASSFTSYEQYF. The CDR3 region has the DNA TGTGCCAGCAGCTTCACTTCCTACGAGCAGTACTTC.

The chain links TRBV18 to TRBJ2-3; D is unclear. Trimming stripped 3 bases from V and 0 bases from J, with 19 bases between. The CDR3 extends over 18 amino acids. The V gene's germline CDR1 is KGHSH and CDR2 LQKENI. The CDR3 DNA sequence: TGTGCCAGCTCACCCTCTCGGAGAACGGGTTCCAGCACAGATACGCAGTATTTT. Translated: CASSPSRRTGSSTDTQYF.

The rearrangement uses TRBV2 and TRBJ2-7; TRBD1 agrees at 8 bases. The V gene end was trimmed by 7 bases and the J gene end by 6 bases; junction bases not matched to a gene: 11. The germline gives CDR1 SNHLY, CDR2 FYNNEI. There are 14 residues in the CDR3. The CDR3 reads CASNTPGQASEQYF. The CDR3 DNA sequence: TGTGCCAGCAATACCCCGGGACAGGCATCCGAGCAGTACTTC.

This sequence joins TRBV28 and TRBJ1-1, with D hard to call. Germline V CDR1 and CDR2: MDHEN, SYDVKM. The CDR3 is 13 residues long. The ends were cut back, 5 bases at V and 12 bases at J, with 19 bases in the middle. CDR3 protein: CASSTPWRTRSFF. The DNA of the CDR3 is TGTGCCAGCAGTACCCCTTGGCGAACGCGGTCTTTCTTT.

This clone was detected once. The chain uses TRBV29-1 and TRBJ2-7; 8 bases fit TRBD2. The CDR3 totals 13 residues. The germline V gene has CDR1 SQVTM and CDR2 ANQGSEA. The ends lost 5 bases at V and 6 bases at J; junction bases unmatched: 9. The CDR3 DNA reads as TGCAGCGTTCAATCTAACCGGGAGGGCGAGCAGTACTTC. Its translation is CSVQSNREGEQYF.

The J gene is TRBJ2-1, the V gene TRBV4-1, with no clear D. CDR3 size: 14 residues. Germline V lookup: CDR1 MGHRA, CDR2 YSYEKL. Trimming took 1 base from V and 10 from J, leaving 14 bases between them. The CDR3 loop reads CASSQVAVDPEQFF. CDR3 nucleotide sequence: TGCGCCAGCAGCCAAGTGGCGGTCGATCCCGAGCAGTTCTTC.

The chain links TRBV14 to TRBJ1-5, with a weak D call TRBD1 (6 bases). Trimming took 3 bases from V and 11 from J, leaving 29 bases between them. The CDR3 consists of 18 residues. Per the germline V gene, CDR1 is SGHDN and CDR2 is FVKESK. The CDR3 nucleotides read TGTGCCAGCAGCCATCATCCGGTACAGGGAGCGTTTTACACGGCCCAGCATTTT. It encodes CASSHHPVQGAFYTAQHF.

J is TRBJ2-5 and V is TRBV9, with a tentative D call TRBD1 (5 bases). The V end lost 3 bases, the J end lost 4 bases, and 19 bases lay between the germline ends. This CDR3 has 16 residues. The germline V gene has CDR1 SGDLS and CDR2 YYNGEE. In nucleotides, the CDR3 is TGTGCCAGCAGCGGCCGAAGACAGAGCTCTCGAGAGACCCAGTACTTC. Residues: CASSGRRQSSRETQYF.

V usage is TRBV5-1 and J usage is TRBJ2-5; the match to TRBD2 covers 8 bases. The V segment lost 1 base and the J segment 5 bases; nucleotides outside the gene matches: 7. Germline CDR1 is SGHRS and CDR2 is YFSETQ. The CDR3 has 15 residues. The CDR3 nucleotides are TGCGCCAGCAGCTTGACGTCTAGCGGGCGGGAGACCCAGTACTTC. Its protein product is CASSLTSSGRETQYF.

This chain links TRBV6-6 with TRBJ1-6; 7 bases map to TRBD1. The trim removed 5 bases at V and 1 base at J, leaving 8 bases unmatched. The CDR3 totals 17 residues. Germline CDR1 and CDR2: MNHNY and SVGAGI (reference sequence). This chain's CDR3 is CASSPDSDRSYNSPLHF. The CDR3, as DNA: TGTGCCAGCAGTCCAGATTCGGACAGGTCCTATAATTCACCCCTCCACTTT.

The chain carries TRBV29-1 and TRBJ1-2; D unresolved. This CDR3 has 12 residues. Germline lookup yields CDR1 SQVTM and CDR2 ANQGSEA. V shed 3 bases and J shed 8 bases, with 13 bases lying between them. The CDR3: CSVDDQAGGYTF. CDR3 nucleotide sequence: TGCAGCGTTGACGATCAGGCAGGAGGCTACACCTTC. The full variable domain, in which reference TRBV29-1 and TRBJ1-2 provide the parts outside the CDR3, is SAVISQKPSRDICQRGTSLTIQCQVDSQVTMMFWYRQQPGQSLTLIATANQGSEATYESGFVIDKFPISRPNLTFSTLTVSNMSPEDSSIYLCSVDDQAGGYTFGSGTRLTVV.